A single sample gave rise to the 19 T cell receptor beta chains below, sequenced in a study of OX40 agonist ivuxolimab in advanced cancers. The method was immunoSEQ multiplex PCR; TCRdb's version includes in-frame clones alone and lacks a portion of them. This table holds about 91,000 clones, 84% found once. Sequenced here: CD4+ or CD8+ T cells sorted from blood, sampled in a trial of the OX40 agonist ivuxolimab. The origin of the receptors is an adult with an advanced solid tumor such as melanoma, head and neck, liver or kidney cancer.

The genes are TRBV6-5 and TRBJ1-5; tentatively, D is TRBD1 (6 bases). The CDR3 totals 15 residues. Germline assignment: CDR1 MNHEY and CDR2 SVGAGI. Trimming took 7 bases from V and 7 from J, leaving 20 bases between them. The CDR3 DNA follows: TGTGCCAGCAACCCAAGTATACAGGGAGGACAGCCCCAGCATTTT. Amino acid sequence: CASNPSIQGGQPQHF.

The chain uses TRBV4-3 and TRBJ2-3; 9 bases line up with TRBD2. In germline, CDR1 is LGHNA, CDR2 YSLEER. CDR3 length: 18 amino acids. With 0 bases clipped from V and 5 bases from J, the junction kept 12 bases outside the gene matches. The CDR3 coding sequence is TGCGCCAGCAGCCAAGATGAGAGTAGCGGGGGCTATCGAGATACGCAGTATTTT. It is translated as CASSQDESSGGYRDTQYF.

This rearrangement joins TRBV9 to TRBJ2-4; TRBD2 matches at 13 bases. The CDR3 covers 17 residues. The V gene end was trimmed by 0 bases and the J gene end by 12 bases; junction bases not matched to a gene: 12. In germline, CDR1 is SGDLS, CDR2 YYNGEE. CDR3 residues: CASSVGRTSGGGQGQYF. The CDR3 nucleotides read TGTGCCAGCAGCGTAGGGAGGACTAGCGGGGGCGGCCAGGGTCAGTACTTC.

The CDR3 DNA reads as TGTGCCAGCAGTTCAGAGGGAAGCTCTGGAAACACCATATATTTT. It codes for CASSSEGSSGNTIYF. The rearrangement uses TRBV2 and TRBJ1-3; D is undetermined. Germline CDR1 SNHLY, CDR2 FYNNEI. Trimming took off 5 bases at V and 0 bases at J, with 11 bases between the two ends. There are 15 residues in the CDR3.

This chain links TRBV5-4 with TRBJ2-3; 8 bases are shared with TRBD2. Germline CDR1 is SGHNT and CDR2 is YYREEE (reference sequence). The CDR3 consists of 17 residues. Trimming at V came to 4 bases and at J to 2 bases, leaving 12 bases not matched to a gene. The CDR3 region has the DNA TGTGCCAGCAGCCCCTCCGGGGCGGGGGGTCCCACAGATACGCAGTATTTT. Translated, it gives CASSPSGAGGPTDTQYF. The variable domain in full, completed from reference TRBV5-4 and TRBJ2-3, reads ETGVTQSPTHLIKTRGQQVTLRCSSQSGHNTVSWYQQALGQGPQFIFQYYREEENGRGNFPPRFSGLQFPNYSSELNVNALELDDSALYLCASSPSGAGGPTDTQYFGPGTRLTVL.

The chain links TRBV5-8 to TRBJ1-1; D unresolved. V lost 0 bases and J 5 bases, leaving 20 bases between the germline ends. This CDR3 is built from 17 residues. The germline V gene has CDR1 SGHTS and CDR2 YDEGEE. The CDR3 DNA sequence: TGTGCCAGCAGCTTGGAGGCGTCCAACCCCGCGAGAACTGAAGCTTTCTTT. Amino acids: CASSLEASNPARTEAFF. Full variable domain (remainder filled in from reference TRBV5-8 and TRBJ1-1): EAGVTQSPTHLIKTRGQQATLRCSPISGHTSVYWYQQALGLGLQFLLWYDEGEERNRGNFPPRFSGRQFPNYSSELNVNALELEDSALYLCASSLEASNPARTEAFFGQGTRLTVV.

V gene TRBV7-2 combines with J gene TRBJ1-2; D gene ambiguous. The CDR3 extends over 13 amino acids. The germline gives CDR1 SGHTA, CDR2 FQGNSA. The V and J ends lost 3 bases and 3 bases respectively, with 8 bases between them. The DNA of the CDR3 is TGTGCCAGCAGCTTTCAGCCAGACTATGGCTACACCTTC. Translation gives CASSFQPDYGYTF. Full variable domain (remainder filled in from reference TRBV7-2 and TRBJ1-2): GAGVSQSPSNKVTEKGKDVELRCDPISGHTALYWYRQSLGQGLEFLIYFQGNSAPDKSGLPSDRFSAERTGGSVSTLTIQRTQQEDSAVYLCASSFQPDYGYTFGSGTRLTVV.

This rearrangement joins TRBV28 to TRBJ1-1, with TRBD1 as a possible D gene (6 bases). CDR3 length: 16 amino acids. CDR1 MDHEN and CDR2 SYDVKM come from the germline V gene. Between the trimmed V and J ends, which lost 3 bases and 6 bases, there was a span of 20 bases. The CDR3 loop is CASSFAGGRIGPEAFF. For the CDR3, the DNA is TGTGCCAGCAGTTTTGCGGGGGGGCGAATTGGCCCTGAAGCTTTCTTT. Drawing the rest from reference TRBV28 and TRBJ1-1, the complete variable domain is DVKVTQSSRYLVKRTGEKVFLECVQDMDHENMFWYRQDPGLGLRLIYFSYDVKMKEKGDIPEGYSVSREKKERFSLILESASTNQTSMYLCASSFAGGRIGPEAFFGQGTRLTVV.

V and J are TRBV23-1 and TRBJ2-7, with D unresolved. Being an ORF, TRBV23-1 has a function that is uncertain. Trimming took 2 bases from V and 4 from J, leaving 18 bases between them. This CDR3 is built from 16 residues. This CDR3 reads CASSQLQQHPWYEQYF. In DNA form, the CDR3 reads TGCGCCAGCAGTCAACTACAGCAGCACCCATGGTACGAGCAGTACTTC.

The chain joins TRBV10-1 to TRBJ1-1; D is uncertain. This CDR3 spans 13 amino acids. The germline V gene encodes CDR1 WNHNN and CDR2 SYGVQD (reference sequence). Trimming left V 3 bases short and J 2 bases short, with 7 bases between. CDR3 bases: TGCGCCAGCAGTGATCGGGGTAACACTGAAGCTTTCTTT. Translating it yields CASSDRGNTEAFF.

V gene TRBV7-2 combines with J gene TRBJ2-1, with 8 bases fitting TRBD2. Trimming took 5 bases from V and 6 from J; bases not matched to a gene: 9. Germline V gene sequence: CDR1 SGHTA, CDR2 FQGNSA. CDR3 length: 15 amino acids. In DNA form, the CDR3 reads TGTGCCAGCAGCCCCGATTCTAGCGGGCCCAATGAGCAGTTCTTC. Translation gives CASSPDSSGPNEQFF.

This clone was counted a few times. V is TRBV5-1 and J is TRBJ2-3; 7 nucleotides agree with TRBD2. Germline loops: CDR1 SGHRS, CDR2 YFSETQ. V shed 1 base and J 3 bases; nucleotides not matched to a gene: 2. This CDR3 region has 14 residues. Here the CDR3 DNA reads TGCGCCAGCAGCTTGTGGACTAGGACAGATACGCAGTATTTT. Protein sequence: CASSLWTRTDTQYF.

The V and J genes are TRBV19 and TRBJ1-5; 7 positions agree with TRBD1. Germline assignment: CDR1 LNHDA and CDR2 SQIVND (reference sequence). V lost 2 bases and J lost 5; bases outside the gene matches: 6. The CDR3 contains 15 residues. The CDR3 loop is CASSIMGQHHQPQHF. The CDR3 bases are TGTGCCAGTAGTATAATGGGACAGCACCATCAGCCCCAGCATTTT.

The rearrangement joins TRBV11-2 to TRBJ2-7; 9 bases are a match to TRBD1. Trimming took 0 bases from V and 0 from J; bases not matched to a gene: 6. The CDR3 covers 17 residues. Germline V lookup: CDR1 SGHAT, CDR2 FQNNGV. The chain's CDR3 is CASSLESPGQGSYEQYF. The CDR3 DNA follows: TGTGCCAGCAGCTTAGAAAGTCCGGGACAGGGCTCCTACGAGCAGTACTTC.

V usage is TRBV19 and J usage is TRBJ2-5, with D unclear. The CDR3 spans 14 residues. Germline assignment: CDR1 LNHDA and CDR2 SQIVND (reference sequence). The V end was cut by 5 bases, the J end by 1 base, with 11 bases between. CDR3 nucleotide sequence: TGTGCCAGTAGTCCACGGACGGTCCAAGAGACCCAGTACTTC. It encodes CASSPRTVQETQYF.

V and J are TRBV30 and TRBJ2-5; 7 nucleotides match TRBD2. The V and J ends lost 2 bases and 5 bases, in that order; junction bases with no gene match: 2. In germline, CDR1 is GTSNPN, CDR2 SVGIG (reference sequence). The CDR3 contains 12 residues. The CDR3 nucleotides read TGTGCCTGGAGTATGGGGGGGGAGACCCAGTACTTC. Its protein product is CAWSMGGETQYF.

The table lists this clone with a count of one. The chain couples TRBV27 to TRBJ1-2, with D maybe TRBD1 (5 bases). CDR1 is MNHEY, CDR2 SMNVEV, per germline (reference sequence). V lost 6 bases to trimming and J lost 5 bases, with 10 bases between them. There are 12 residues in the CDR3. This chain's CDR3 is CASRQGWYGYTF. The CDR3, as DNA: TGTGCCAGCAGGCAGGGATGGTATGGCTACACCTTC.

This clone was counted only a few times. The chain uses TRBV7-9 and TRBJ1-2, with 8 bases lining up with TRBD1. Germline loops: CDR1 SEHNR, CDR2 FQNEAQ (reference sequence). The CDR3 consists of 13 residues. After removal of 3 bases from V and 7 bases from J, the junction contained 4 bases not matched to a gene. CDR3 sequence reads: CASSFSDRGGYTF. CDR3 coding DNA: TGTGCCAGCAGCTTCTCAGACAGGGGTGGCTACACCTTC.

The V and J genes are TRBV28 and TRBJ2-7; 9 bases line up with TRBD2. V dropped 5 bases and J dropped 3; count of bases not matched to a gene: 8. The CDR3 covers 15 residues. Germline loops: CDR1 MDHEN, CDR2 SYDVKM. This CDR3 reads CASSIPAGGVYEQYF. As DNA, the CDR3 is TGTGCCAGCAGTATCCCCGCGGGGGGGGTCTACGAGCAGTACTTC.